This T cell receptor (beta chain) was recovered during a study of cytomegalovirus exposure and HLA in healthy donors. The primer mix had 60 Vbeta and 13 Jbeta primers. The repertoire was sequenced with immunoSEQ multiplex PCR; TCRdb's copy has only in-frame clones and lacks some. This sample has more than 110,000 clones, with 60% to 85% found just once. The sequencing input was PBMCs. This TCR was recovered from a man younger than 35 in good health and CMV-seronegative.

The CDR3 is CASSVKPGGQGRVGDTEAFF. The CDR3 DNA is TGTGCCAGCAGCGTAAAACCCGGGGGACAGGGGAGGGTCGGTGACACTGAAGCTTTCTTT. This rearrangement joins TRBV9 to TRBJ1-1, with 10 nucleotides matching TRBD1. After removal of 1 base from V and 3 bases from J, the junction contained 18 bases not matched to a gene. The CDR3 extends over 20 amino acids. Germline CDR1 reads SGDLS; CDR2 reads YYNGEE. The full variable domain, in which reference TRBV9 and TRBJ1-1 provide the parts outside the CDR3, is DSGVTQTPKHLITATGQRVTLRCSPRSGDLSVYWYQQSLDQGLQFLIQYYNGEERAKGNILERFSAQQFPDLHSELNLSSLELGDSALYFCASSVKPGGQGRVGDTEAFFGQGTRLTVV.